Shown below are 3 T cell receptor beta chains from a single sample sequenced in a study of regulatory T cells in long-lasting Graves disease. The time point: newly diagnosed GD, antithyroid drugs for less than 3 months. Making the TCR library involved RNA that had been extracted from PBMCs. For TCR beta, libraries came from iRepertoire HTBI primers and Arm-PCR of CDR3 regions. One entry per CDR3 protein, called by TCRdb with MiXCR from the multiplex PCR reads. Here the sample spans some 250,000 distinct CDR3 sequences, under 20% being singletons. These records were also assigned to another study, of T cells in Graves' hyperthyroidism and ophthalmopathy.

The specimen was peripheral blood mononuclear cells (PBMCs), collected at new diagnosis, from a patient treated with antithyroid drugs. The receptors shown here come from a woman aged 30 to 39 with Graves disease.

The chain has TRBV14 and TRBJ1-1; perhaps TRBD1 as D (5 bases). The CDR3 length is 17 residues. Looked up from germline, CDR1 is SGHDN and CDR2 is FVKESK. Trimming pared 0 bases from V and 4 bases from J, leaving 18 bases between. CDR3 sequence (DNA): TGTGCCAGCAGCCAAGATCGGGGAGCATGGGGGTCCACTGAAGCTTTCTTT. Encoded protein: CASSQDRGAWGSTEAFF.

This clonotype was detected ten times or more. The rearrangement uses TRBV2 and TRBJ1-5; the D gene is possibly TRBD1 (5 bases). Germline V gene sequence: CDR1 SNHLY, CDR2 FYNNEI. This CDR3 has 12 residues. Trimming took off 4 bases at V and 9 bases at J, with 10 bases between the two ends. As DNA, the CDR3 is TGTGCCAGCAGTGGACCGAGGGGGCCCCAGCATTTT. It translates to CASSGPRGPQHF.

In regard to this clonotype: This clone may be a read error of a much larger clone one base away. J is TRBJ1-3 and V is TRBV6-1; D may be TRBD1 (5 bases). V was pared by 6 bases and J by 1 base, with 13 bases between. The V gene's germline CDR1 is MNHNS and CDR2 SASEGT. This CDR3 has 15 amino acids. Here the CDR3 DNA reads TGTGCCAGCAGGTACACCTACAGGTCTGGAAACACCATATATTTT. The encoded protein is CASRYTYRSGNTIYF.